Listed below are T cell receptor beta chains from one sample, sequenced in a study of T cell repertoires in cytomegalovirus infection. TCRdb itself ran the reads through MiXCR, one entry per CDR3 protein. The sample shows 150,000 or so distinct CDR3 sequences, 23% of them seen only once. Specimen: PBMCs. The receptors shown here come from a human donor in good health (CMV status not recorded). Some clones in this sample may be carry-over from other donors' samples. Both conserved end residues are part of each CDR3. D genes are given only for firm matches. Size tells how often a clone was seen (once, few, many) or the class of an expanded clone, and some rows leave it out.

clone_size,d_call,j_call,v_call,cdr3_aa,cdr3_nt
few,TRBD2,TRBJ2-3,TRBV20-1,CSARPSGGADTQYF,TGCAGTGCTAGACCCAGCGGGGGGGCAGATACGCAGTATTTT
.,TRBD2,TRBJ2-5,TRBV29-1,CSVWGLASQETQYF,TGCAGCGTTTGGGGACTAGCGTCACAAGAGACCCAGTACTTC
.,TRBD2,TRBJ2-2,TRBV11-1,CASSMTSWRAGELFF,TGTGCCAGCAGCATGACTAGCTGGAGGGCCGGGGAGCTGTTTTTT
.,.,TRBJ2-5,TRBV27,CASSSQGTQTQYF,TGTGCCAGCAGCTCTCAGGGGACCCAGACCCAGTACTTC
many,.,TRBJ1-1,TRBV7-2,CASSLDGGSGTEAFF,TGTGCCAGCAGCTTAGATGGGGGCTCTGGCACTGAAGCTTTCTTT
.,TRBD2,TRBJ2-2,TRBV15,CATSGTSGRAYTGELFF,TGTGCCACCTCCGGGACTAGCGGGAGGGCCTACACCGGGGAGCTGTTTTTT
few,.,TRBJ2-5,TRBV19,CASSRPAYQETQYF,TGTGCCAGTAGTAGGCCTGCGTATCAAGAGACCCAGTACTTC
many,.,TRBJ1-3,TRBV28,CASTPDSSGNTIYF,TGTGCCAGCACTCCGGACAGCTCTGGAAACACCATATATTTT
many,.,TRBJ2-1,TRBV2,CASSSNEQFF,TGTGCCAGCAGTTCAAATGAGCAGTTCTTC
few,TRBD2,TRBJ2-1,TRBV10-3,CAISESPSGGSYNEQFF,TGTGCCATCAGTGAGTCCCCTAGCGGGGGAAGCTACAATGAGCAGTTCTTC